The clone carrying this T cell receptor beta chain was detected only a few times. Its antigen is as yet unknown. The record originates from a study of regulatory T cells in long-lasting Graves disease. Study observations and caveats: Newly diagnosed patients had higher TCR diversity than persistent Graves' patients did.

According to the study, TCR beta libraries were built with iRepertoire HTBI primers and CDR3-region Arm-PCR. TCRdb called the multiplex PCR reads again in MiXCR, with one record for every CDR3 protein. The sample contains roughly 610,000 distinct CDR3 sequences, 16% of which appear only once. The germline CDR1 and CDR2 sequences are LNHDA and SQIVND (reference sequence). This CDR3 region has 15 residues. V dropped 5 bases and J dropped 1; count of bases not matched to a gene: 6. Time point reported: newly diagnosed GD, antithyroid drugs for less than 3 months. PBMC RNA was the source of the TCR library. These same records also appear under a second study, on T cells in Graves' hyperthyroidism and ophthalmopathy.

The rearrangement uses TRBV19 and TRBJ2-7, with 9 bases matching TRBD1. The clonotype comes from a woman aged 25 to 39 with Graves disease. Here the sequenced sample was peripheral blood mononuclear cells (PBMCs), taken at new diagnosis, from a patient treated with antithyroid drugs. This CDR3 reads CASSSSGTGSYEQYF. For the CDR3, the DNA is TGTGCCAGTAGTTCGTCCGGGACAGGGTCCTACGAGCAGTACTTC.